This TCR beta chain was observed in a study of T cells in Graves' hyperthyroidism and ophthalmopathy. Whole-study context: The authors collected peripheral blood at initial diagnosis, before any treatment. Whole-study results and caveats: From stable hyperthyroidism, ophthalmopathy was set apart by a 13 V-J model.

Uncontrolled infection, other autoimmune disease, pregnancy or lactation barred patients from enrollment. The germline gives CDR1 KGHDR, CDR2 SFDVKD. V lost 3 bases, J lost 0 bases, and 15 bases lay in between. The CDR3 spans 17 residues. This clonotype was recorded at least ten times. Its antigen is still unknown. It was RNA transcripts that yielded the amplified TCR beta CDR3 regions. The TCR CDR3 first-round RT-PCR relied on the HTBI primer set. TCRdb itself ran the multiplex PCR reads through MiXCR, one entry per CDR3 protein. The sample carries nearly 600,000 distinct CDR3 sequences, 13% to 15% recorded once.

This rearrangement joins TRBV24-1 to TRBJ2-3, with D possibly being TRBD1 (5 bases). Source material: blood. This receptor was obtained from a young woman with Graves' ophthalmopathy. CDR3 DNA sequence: TGTGCCACCAGTGATGGTGTCAGGGAATCGAGCACAGATACGCAGTATTTT. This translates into CATSDGVRESSTDTQYF.